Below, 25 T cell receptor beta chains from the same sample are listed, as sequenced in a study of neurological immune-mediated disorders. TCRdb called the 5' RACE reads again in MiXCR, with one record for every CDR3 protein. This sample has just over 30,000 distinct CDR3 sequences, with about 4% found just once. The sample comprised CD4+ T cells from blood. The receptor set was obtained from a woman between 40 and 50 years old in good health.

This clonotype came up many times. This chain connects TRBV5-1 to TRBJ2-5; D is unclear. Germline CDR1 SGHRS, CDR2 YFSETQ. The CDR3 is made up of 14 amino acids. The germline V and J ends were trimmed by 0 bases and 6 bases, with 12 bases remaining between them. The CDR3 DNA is TGCGCCAGCAGCTTGGATACGGTGTCTAAGACCCAGTACTTC. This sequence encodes CASSLDTVSKTQYF.

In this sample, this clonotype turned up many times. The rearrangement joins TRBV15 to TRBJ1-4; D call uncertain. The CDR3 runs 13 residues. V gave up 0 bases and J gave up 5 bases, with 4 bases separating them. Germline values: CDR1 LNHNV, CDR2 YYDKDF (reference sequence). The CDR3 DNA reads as TGTGCCACCAGCAGAGATATAAATGAAAAACTGTTTTTT. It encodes CATSRDINEKLFF.

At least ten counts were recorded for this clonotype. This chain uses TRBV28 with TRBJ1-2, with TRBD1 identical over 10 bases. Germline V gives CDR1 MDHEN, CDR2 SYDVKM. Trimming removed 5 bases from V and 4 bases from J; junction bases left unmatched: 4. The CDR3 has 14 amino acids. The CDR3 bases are TGTGCCAGCAGTCAGGGACAGGGGAGCTATGGCTACACCTTC. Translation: CASSQGQGSYGYTF.

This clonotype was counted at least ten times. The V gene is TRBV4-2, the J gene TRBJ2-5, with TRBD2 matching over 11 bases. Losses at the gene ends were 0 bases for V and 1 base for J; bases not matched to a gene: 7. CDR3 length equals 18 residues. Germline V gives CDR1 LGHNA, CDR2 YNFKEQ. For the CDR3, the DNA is TGTGCCAGCAGCCAAGACCTAGCGGGGGGTCCTCTCCAAGAGACCCAGTACTTC. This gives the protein CASSQDLAGGPLQETQYF.

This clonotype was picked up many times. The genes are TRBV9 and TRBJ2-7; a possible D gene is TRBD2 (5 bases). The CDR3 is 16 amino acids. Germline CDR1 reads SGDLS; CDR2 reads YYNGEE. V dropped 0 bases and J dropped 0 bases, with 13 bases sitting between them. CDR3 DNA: TGTGCCAGCAGCGTAGGGGCGGGTGAGAGCTCCTACGAGCAGTACTTC. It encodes CASSVGAGESSYEQYF.

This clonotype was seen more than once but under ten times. As DNA, the CDR3 is TGTGCCAGCAGCCAAGATGATGGGGGGCGGAACACCATATATTTT. It yields the protein CASSQDDGGRNTIYF. The rearrangement links TRBV3-1 to TRBJ1-3; D possibly corresponds to TRBD1 (6 bases). Looked up from germline, CDR1 is LGHDT and CDR2 is YNNKEL (reference sequence). The CDR3 spans 15 residues. Deletions cut 0 bases from V and 7 bases from J, with 13 bases between. Supplemented by reference TRBV3-1 and TRBJ1-3, the full variable domain reads DTAVSQTPKYLVTQMGNDKSIKCEQNLGHDTMYWYKQDSKKFLKIMFSYNNKELIINETVPNRFSPKSPDKAHLNLHINSLELGDSAVYFCASSQDDGGRNTIYFGEGSWLTVV.

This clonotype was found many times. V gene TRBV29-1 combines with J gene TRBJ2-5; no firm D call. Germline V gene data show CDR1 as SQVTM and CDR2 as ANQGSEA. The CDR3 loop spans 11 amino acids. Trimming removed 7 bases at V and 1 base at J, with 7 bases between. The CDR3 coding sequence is TGCAGCGGCCTTATCCAAGAGACCCAGTACTTC. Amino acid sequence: CSGLIQETQYF.

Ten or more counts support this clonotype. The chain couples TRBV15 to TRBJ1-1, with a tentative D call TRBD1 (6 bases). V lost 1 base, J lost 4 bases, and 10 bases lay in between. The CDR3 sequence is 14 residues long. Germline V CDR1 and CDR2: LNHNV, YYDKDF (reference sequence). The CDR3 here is CATSRVWGATEAFF. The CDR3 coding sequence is TGTGCCACCAGCAGAGTCTGGGGGGCCACTGAAGCTTTCTTT.

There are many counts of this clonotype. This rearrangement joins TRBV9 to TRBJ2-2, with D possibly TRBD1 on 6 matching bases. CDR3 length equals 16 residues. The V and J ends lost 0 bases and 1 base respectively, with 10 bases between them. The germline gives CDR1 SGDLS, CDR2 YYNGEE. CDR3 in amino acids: CASSVAGRGNTGELFF. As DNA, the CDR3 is TGTGCCAGCAGCGTAGCTGGCAGGGGGAACACCGGGGAGCTGTTTTTT.

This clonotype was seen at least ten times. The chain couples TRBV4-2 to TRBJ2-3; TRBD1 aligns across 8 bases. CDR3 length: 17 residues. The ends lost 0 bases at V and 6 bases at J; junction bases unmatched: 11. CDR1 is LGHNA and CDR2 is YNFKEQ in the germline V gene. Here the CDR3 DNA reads TGTGCCAGCAGCCAAGAAAGGAAACAGGGGGTGGGTGATACGCAGTATTTT. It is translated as CASSQERKQGVGDTQYF.

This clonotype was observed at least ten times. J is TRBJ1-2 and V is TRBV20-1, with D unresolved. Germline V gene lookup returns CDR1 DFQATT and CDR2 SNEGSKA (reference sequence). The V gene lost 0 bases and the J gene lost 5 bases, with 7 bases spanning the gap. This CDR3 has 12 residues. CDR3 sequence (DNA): TGCAGTGCTAGAGATTACCATTATGGCTACACCTTC. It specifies CSARDYHYGYTF.

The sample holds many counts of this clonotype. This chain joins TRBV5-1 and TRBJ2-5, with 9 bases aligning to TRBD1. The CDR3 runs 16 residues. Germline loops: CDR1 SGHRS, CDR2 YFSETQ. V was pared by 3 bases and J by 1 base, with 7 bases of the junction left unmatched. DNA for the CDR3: TGCGCCAGCAGCTACTTGACAGGGGGGATCCAAGAGACCCAGTACTTC. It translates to CASSYLTGGIQETQYF.

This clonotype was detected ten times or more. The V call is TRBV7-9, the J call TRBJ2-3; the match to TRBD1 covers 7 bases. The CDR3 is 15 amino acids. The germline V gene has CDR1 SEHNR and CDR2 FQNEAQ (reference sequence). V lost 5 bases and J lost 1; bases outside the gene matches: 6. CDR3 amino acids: CASSPGQQGTDTQYF. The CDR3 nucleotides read TGTGCCAGCAGCCCGGGACAGCAAGGCACAGATACGCAGTATTTT.

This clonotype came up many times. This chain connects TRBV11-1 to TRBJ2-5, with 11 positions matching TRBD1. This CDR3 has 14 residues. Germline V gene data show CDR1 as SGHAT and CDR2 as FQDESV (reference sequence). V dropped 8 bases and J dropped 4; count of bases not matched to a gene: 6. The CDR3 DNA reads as TGTGCCAGCCAGAGGACAGGGGGCGGAGAGACCCAGTACTTC. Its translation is CASQRTGGGETQYF.

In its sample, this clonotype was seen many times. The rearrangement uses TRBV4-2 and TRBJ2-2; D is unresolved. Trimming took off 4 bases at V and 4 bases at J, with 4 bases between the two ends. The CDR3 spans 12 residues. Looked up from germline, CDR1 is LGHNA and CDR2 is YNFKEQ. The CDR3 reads CASSPGTGELFF. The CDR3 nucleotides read TGTGCCAGCAGCCCCGGCACCGGGGAGCTGTTTTTT.

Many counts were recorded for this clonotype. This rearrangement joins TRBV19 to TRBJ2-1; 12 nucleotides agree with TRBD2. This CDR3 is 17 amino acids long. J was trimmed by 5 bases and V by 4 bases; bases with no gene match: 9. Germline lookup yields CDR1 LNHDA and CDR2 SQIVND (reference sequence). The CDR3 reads CASSTSPGLAGNNEQFF. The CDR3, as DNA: TGTGCCAGTAGTACCTCTCCAGGACTAGCGGGGAACAATGAGCAGTTCTTC.

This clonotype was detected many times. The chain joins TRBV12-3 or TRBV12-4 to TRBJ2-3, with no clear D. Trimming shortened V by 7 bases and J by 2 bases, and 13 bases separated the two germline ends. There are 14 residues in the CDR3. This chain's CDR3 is CASTKTAFTDTQYF. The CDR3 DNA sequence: TGTGCCAGCACTAAAACAGCTTTCACAGATACGCAGTATTTT.

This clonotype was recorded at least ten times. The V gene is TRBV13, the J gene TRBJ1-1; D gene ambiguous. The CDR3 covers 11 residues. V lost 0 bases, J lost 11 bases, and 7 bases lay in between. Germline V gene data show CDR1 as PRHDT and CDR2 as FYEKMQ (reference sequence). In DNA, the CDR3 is TGTGCCAGCAGCTTAGGGCCCGGGGCTTTCTTT. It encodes CASSLGPGAFF.

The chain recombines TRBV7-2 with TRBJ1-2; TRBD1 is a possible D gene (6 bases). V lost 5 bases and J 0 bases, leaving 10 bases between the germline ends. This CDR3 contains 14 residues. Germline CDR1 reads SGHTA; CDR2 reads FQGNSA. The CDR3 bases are TGTGCCAGCAGCCCGCGGACAGCTAACTATGGCTACACCTTC. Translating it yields CASSPRTANYGYTF. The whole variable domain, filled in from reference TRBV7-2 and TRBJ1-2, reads GAGVSQSPSNKVTEKGKDVELRCDPISGHTALYWYRQSLGQGLEFLIYFQGNSAPDKSGLPSDRFSAERTGGSVSTLTIQRTQQEDSAVYLCASSPRTANYGYTFGSGTRLTVV.

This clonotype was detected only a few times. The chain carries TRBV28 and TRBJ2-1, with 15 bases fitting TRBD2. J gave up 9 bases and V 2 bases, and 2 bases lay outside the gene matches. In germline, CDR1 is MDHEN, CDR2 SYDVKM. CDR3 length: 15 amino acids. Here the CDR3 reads CASSLRTSGRAEQFF. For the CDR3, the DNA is TGTGCCAGCAGTTTAAGGACTAGCGGGAGGGCTGAGCAGTTCTTC.

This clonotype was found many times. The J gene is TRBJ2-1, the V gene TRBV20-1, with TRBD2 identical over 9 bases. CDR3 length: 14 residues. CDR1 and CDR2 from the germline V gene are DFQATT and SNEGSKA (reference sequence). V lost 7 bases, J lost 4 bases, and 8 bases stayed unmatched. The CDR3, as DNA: TGCAGTGGGGGACTAGCTTTTCCTTACAATGAGCAGTTCTTC. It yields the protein CSGGLAFPYNEQFF.

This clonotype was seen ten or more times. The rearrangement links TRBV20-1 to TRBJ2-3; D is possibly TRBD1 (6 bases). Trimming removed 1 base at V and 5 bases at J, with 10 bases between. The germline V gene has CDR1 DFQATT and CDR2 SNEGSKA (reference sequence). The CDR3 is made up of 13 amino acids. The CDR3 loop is CSARVGGLDTQYF. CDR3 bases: TGCAGTGCTAGAGTAGGGGGTTTAGATACGCAGTATTTT.

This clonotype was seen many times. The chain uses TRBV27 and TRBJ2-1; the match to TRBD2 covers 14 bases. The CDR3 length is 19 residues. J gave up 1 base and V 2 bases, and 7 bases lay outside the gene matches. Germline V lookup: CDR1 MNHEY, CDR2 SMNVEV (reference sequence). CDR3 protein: CASSLTRTSGRFSYNEQFF. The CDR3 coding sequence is TGTGCCAGCAGTTTAACGCGGACTAGCGGGAGGTTTTCCTACAATGAGCAGTTCTTC.

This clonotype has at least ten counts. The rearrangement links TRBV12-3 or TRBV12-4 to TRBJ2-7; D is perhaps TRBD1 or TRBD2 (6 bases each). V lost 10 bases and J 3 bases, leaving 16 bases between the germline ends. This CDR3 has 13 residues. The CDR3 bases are TGTGCCACGGGACGGGGGCATGACTACGAGCAGTACTTC. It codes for CATGRGHDYEQYF.

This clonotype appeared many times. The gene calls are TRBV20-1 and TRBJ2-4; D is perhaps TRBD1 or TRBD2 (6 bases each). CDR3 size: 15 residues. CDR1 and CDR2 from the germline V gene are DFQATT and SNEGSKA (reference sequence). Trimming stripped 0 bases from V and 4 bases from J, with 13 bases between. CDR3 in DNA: TGCAGTGCTAGAGATAGGGGGGCCTTGAAAAACATTCAGTACTTC. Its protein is CSARDRGALKNIQYF.